These 27 T cell receptor beta chains were all obtained from the same sample, sequenced in a study of shared clonotypes between healthy human individuals. Produced via immunoSEQ multiplex PCR; TCRdb's table is partial and in-frame only. The sample lists a few million clones, around 90% occurring once. The material sequenced was naive CD4+ T cells sorted from blood. Subset described: CD45RA+ positively selected. The receptors were sampled from a man younger than 35 in good health.

With respect to this clone: The sample has other DNA sequences that encode this CDR3 too. The chain couples TRBV5-1 to TRBJ2-3; 8 bases map to TRBD1. Germline loops: CDR1 SGHRS, CDR2 YFSETQ. The CDR3 sequence is 15 residues long. The J segment lost 2 bases and the V segment lost 4 bases, leaving 6 bases of the junction unmatched. CDR3 in amino acids: CASSPGQGYTDTQYF. The CDR3 DNA reads TGCGCCAGCAGCCCCGGACAGGGTTACACAGATACGCAGTATTTT.

The rearrangement uses TRBV30 and TRBJ1-4; no clear D. The germline V gene encodes CDR1 GTSNPN and CDR2 SVGIG (reference sequence). The CDR3 sequence is 13 residues long. With 2 bases removed from V and 7 bases from J, the gap between germline ends came to 11 bases. The CDR3 coding sequence is TGTGCCTGGAGTATAATAGTTGGTGAAAAACTGTTTTTT. Its translation is CAWSIIVGEKLFF.

This chain uses TRBV6-1 with TRBJ2-1, with 12 nucleotides matching TRBD2. J was trimmed by 0 bases and V by 4 bases; bases with no gene match: 13. The germline CDR1 and CDR2 sequences are MNHNS and SASEGT. The CDR3 has 20 amino acids. CDR3 sequence: CASSAFTGTSGSHSYNEQFF. The CDR3 DNA sequence: TGTGCCAGCAGTGCCTTCACCGGGACTAGCGGGTCCCACTCCTACAATGAGCAGTTCTTC.

V usage is TRBV14 and J usage is TRBJ1-6; tentative D call: TRBD1 (5 bases). Germline CDR1 reads SGHDN; CDR2 reads FVKESK. Trimming left V 3 bases short and J 8 bases short, with 14 bases between. The CDR3 loop spans 15 amino acids. The CDR3 sequence: CASSHRKWGHSPLHF. The CDR3 DNA sequence: TGTGCCAGCAGCCACCGAAAGTGGGGACATTCACCCCTCCACTTT.

This chain joins TRBV10-2 and TRBJ2-4; 7 nucleotides align to TRBD2. Unmatched junction bases numbered 2, after V lost 3 bases and J lost 6 bases. Per the germline V gene, CDR1 is WSHSY and CDR2 is SAAADI. The CDR3 totals 13 residues. The CDR3 DNA reads as TGCGCCAGCAGTGACTGGACTAGAAACATTCAGTACTTC. As protein: CASSDWTRNIQYF.

This clone was counted once. The V and J genes are TRBV6-1 and TRBJ1-2, with a possible D match to TRBD1 (6 bases). CDR3 length: 15 residues. The V end was cut by 1 base, the J end by 6 bases, with 15 bases between. Per the germline V gene, CDR1 is MNHNS and CDR2 is SASEGT. The CDR3 DNA sequence: TGTGCCAGCAGTGAAGAAGGGGGGCTATGGGATGGCTACACCTTC. Translation: CASSEEGGLWDGYTF.

The chain employs TRBV29-1 and TRBJ1-5, with D possibly matching TRBD1 (5 bases). V lost 4 bases, J lost 8 bases, and 12 bases lay in between. The CDR3 loop spans 12 amino acids. Germline CDR1 is SQVTM and CDR2 is ANQGSEA. The CDR3 region has the DNA TGCAGCGTTGCTGAGGGGAAGGAGCCCCAGCATTTT. This sequence encodes CSVAEGKEPQHF.

The gene calls are TRBV2 and TRBJ1-5, with TRBD1 matching over 8 bases. This CDR3 has 17 amino acids. V trimming: 4 bases; J trimming: 0 bases; junction bases outside the gene matches: 8. CDR1 SNHLY and CDR2 FYNNEI come from the germline V gene. The CDR3 region has the DNA TGTGCCAGCAGTGGACCGCAGGGGGCTGGTAGCAATCAGCCCCAGCATTTT. Its protein product is CASSGPQGAGSNQPQHF.

The J gene is TRBJ1-4, the V gene TRBV7-9; D unresolved. Germline lookup yields CDR1 SEHNR and CDR2 FQNEAQ (reference sequence). V was clipped by 5 bases and J by 5 bases, with 9 bases between them. The CDR3 has 13 amino acids. CDR3 sequence: CASSPVSNEKLFF. The CDR3 coding sequence is TGTGCCAGCAGCCCAGTGTCAAATGAAAAACTGTTTTTT.

Only a few counts were recorded for this clone. The chain employs TRBV6-1 and TRBJ1-2; D call uncertain. Germline assignment: CDR1 MNHNS and CDR2 SASEGT. CDR3 size: 14 residues. The ends were cut back, 2 bases at V and 7 bases at J, with 14 bases in the middle. DNA for the CDR3: TGTGCCAGCAGTGAAATTCCGCTAAGGGCTGGCTACACCTTC. This translates into CASSEIPLRAGYTF.

As regards this clone: The same CDR3 is also encoded by other DNA sequences in this sample. V gene TRBV4-1 combines with J gene TRBJ1-5, with 9 bases fitting TRBD1. J lost 4 bases, V lost 0 bases, and 1 base had no gene match. Germline CDR1 reads MGHRA; CDR2 reads YSYEKL. The CDR3 is made up of 15 amino acids. CDR3 DNA: TGCGCCAGCAGCCAAGAAGGGACAGGGAATCAGCCCCAGCATTTT. Encoded protein: CASSQEGTGNQPQHF.

The chain combines TRBV11-3 with TRBJ1-1; D not certain. This CDR3 is 15 amino acids long. Trimming removed 2 bases from V and 1 base from J, with 11 bases in between. CDR1 and CDR2 (germline): SGHNT, YENEEA. The CDR3 nucleotides read TGTGCCAGCAGCTTAAGGTCAGAGCCGAACACTGAAGCTTTCTTT. This encodes CASSLRSEPNTEAFF.

Remarks on this clone: The identical CDR3 is also encoded by other nucleotide sequences in the sample. The chain carries TRBV5-8 and TRBJ1-1, with 7 bases identical to TRBD1. CDR1 is SGHTS, CDR2 YDEGEE, per germline. The CDR3 runs 14 residues. The V gene end was trimmed by 0 bases and the J gene end by 1 base; junction bases not matched to a gene: 0. The CDR3 nucleotides read TGTGCCAGCAGCTTGGGGGACAGGAACACTGAAGCTTTCTTT. This sequence encodes CASSLGDRNTEAFF.

In regard to this clone: The sample holds other DNA sequences that translate to the same CDR3. The gene calls are TRBV5-1 and TRBJ1-6; 11 bases line up with TRBD1. Germline V gene sequence: CDR1 SGHRS, CDR2 YFSETQ. CDR3 length equals 15 residues. After removal of 4 bases from V and 7 bases from J, the junction contained 4 bases not matched to a gene. The CDR3 loop reads CASSPRTGGNSPLHF. As DNA, the CDR3 is TGCGCCAGCAGCCCCCGGACAGGGGGCAATTCACCCCTCCACTTT.

The chain joins TRBV7-6 to TRBJ2-7; D possibly corresponds to TRBD2 (5 bases). V lost 3 bases, J lost 9 bases, and 12 bases lay in between. This CDR3 has 12 residues. CDR1 and CDR2 (germline): SGHVS, FNYEAQ. This CDR3 reads CASSFREGLQYF. Here the CDR3 DNA reads TGTGCCAGCAGCTTTCGGGAAGGGCTGCAGTACTTC.

V and J are TRBV6-1 and TRBJ2-7; D not resolved. The CDR3 extends over 15 amino acids. V was pared by 2 bases and J by 1 base, with 12 bases between. Germline V lookup: CDR1 MNHNS, CDR2 SASEGT. CDR3 residues: CASSEPSDGSYEQYF. The CDR3 region has the DNA TGTGCCAGCAGTGAACCCTCGGACGGTTCCTACGAGCAGTACTTC.

This chain connects TRBV7-2 to TRBJ2-3, with D possibly matching TRBD2 (6 bases). V was clipped by 2 bases and J by 1 base, with 10 bases between them. The CDR3 is 15 residues long. Germline-derived CDR1 and CDR2 are SGHTA and FQGNSA. The CDR3 sequence: CASSLTGLRTDTQYF. CDR3 nucleotide sequence: TGTGCCAGCAGCTTAACGGGACTTCGCACAGATACGCAGTATTTT. Variable domain in full (rest from reference TRBV7-2 and TRBJ2-3): GAGVSQSPSNKVTEKGKDVELRCDPISGHTALYWYRQSLGQGLEFLIYFQGNSAPDKSGLPSDRFSAERTGGSVSTLTIQRTQQEDSAVYLCASSLTGLRTDTQYFGPGTRLTVL.

This chain uses TRBV18 with TRBJ2-4; the match to TRBD1 covers 7 bases. J gave up 10 bases and V 3 bases, and 6 bases lay outside the gene matches. There are 13 residues in the CDR3. Germline V CDR1 and CDR2: KGHSH, LQKENI. CDR3 nucleotide sequence: TGTGCCAGCTCACCCGGGACAGACTTTATTCAGTACTTC. This gives the protein CASSPGTDFIQYF.

The chain combines TRBV6-1 with TRBJ1-6; unclear D gene. Germline V gene lookup returns CDR1 MNHNS and CDR2 SASEGT. This CDR3 has 16 residues. Deletions cut 2 bases from V and 7 bases from J, with 15 bases between. The CDR3 reads CASSEYVWGYNSPLHF. CDR3 sequence (DNA): TGTGCCAGCAGTGAATATGTGTGGGGATACAATTCACCCCTCCACTTT.

This chain uses TRBV7-8 with TRBJ1-5; D call uncertain. This CDR3 region has 16 residues. Between the trimmed V and J ends, which lost 1 base and 1 base, there was a span of 11 bases. Germline-derived CDR1 and CDR2 are SGHVS and FQNEAQ. Here the CDR3 reads CASSLEWAGSNQPQHF. As DNA, the CDR3 is TGTGCCAGCAGCTTAGAGTGGGCAGGCAGCAATCAGCCCCAGCATTTT.

CDR3 nucleotide sequence: TGTGCCAGCAGCGCCCGGACAGGCCGTGAAGCTTTCTTT. Translated: CASSARTGREAFF. The gene calls are TRBV7-8 and TRBJ1-1; 7 nucleotides match TRBD1. V lost 5 bases, J lost 7 bases, and 7 bases stayed unmatched. Looked up from germline, CDR1 is SGHVS and CDR2 is FQNEAQ. This CDR3 is built from 13 residues.

This clone was picked up a small number of times. This chain connects TRBV2 to TRBJ2-7; tentatively, D is TRBD2 (5 bases). Germline V gene sequence: CDR1 SNHLY, CDR2 FYNNEI. The CDR3 covers 12 residues. V shed 8 bases and J shed 5 bases, with 13 bases lying between them. CDR3 coding DNA: TGTGCCAGCTTTCTAGCTGTAGACGAGCAGTACTTC. Protein sequence: CASFLAVDEQYF.

This rearrangement joins TRBV7-9 to TRBJ1-6; D ambiguous. V lost 4 bases and J lost 7, with 11 bases in between. CDR3 size: 14 residues. Per the germline V gene, CDR1 is SEHNR and CDR2 is FQNEAQ (reference sequence). CDR3 loop: CASSWNRHNSPLHF. DNA of the CDR3: TGTGCCAGCAGCTGGAACAGACACAATTCACCCCTCCACTTT. Together with reference TRBV7-9 and TRBJ1-6, the CDR3 gives the full variable domain: DTGVSQNPRHKITKRGQNVTFRCDPISEHNRLYWYRQTLGQGPEFLTYFQNEAQLEKSRLLSDRFSAERPKGSFSTLEIQRTEQGDSAMYLCASSWNRHNSPLHFGNGTRLTVT.

This chain uses TRBV9 with TRBJ2-2; D may be TRBD2 (6 bases). V was cut by 1 base and J by 5 bases, with 12 bases left in between. CDR3 length: 15 amino acids. Germline V lookup: CDR1 SGDLS, CDR2 YYNGEE. Here the CDR3 reads CASSVSSSVTGELFF. For the CDR3, the DNA is TGTGCCAGCAGCGTATCTTCTAGCGTTACCGGGGAGCTGTTTTTT.

Regarding this clone: This specimen includes other DNA sequences encoding the same CDR3. This chain joins TRBV7-2 and TRBJ1-2; D not certain. V was trimmed by 1 base and J by 7 bases, leaving 7 bases between them. From germline, CDR1 is SGHTA and CDR2 FQGNSA. The CDR3 covers 12 residues. The DNA for the CDR3 is TGTGCCAGCAGCTTAGGGGCCGGTGGCTACACCTTC. Encoded protein: CASSLGAGGYTF. Filled out from reference TRBV7-2 and TRBJ1-2, the complete variable domain reads GAGVSQSPSNKVTEKGKDVELRCDPISGHTALYWYRQSLGQGLEFLIYFQGNSAPDKSGLPSDRFSAERTGGSVSTLTIQRTQQEDSAVYLCASSLGAGGYTFGSGTRLTVV.

The chain is built from TRBV4-1 and TRBJ1-4; TRBD1 agrees at 8 bases. J gave up 8 bases and V 0 bases, and 8 bases lay outside the gene matches. The CDR3 is 16 amino acids. The V gene's germline CDR1 is MGHRA and CDR2 YSYEKL. CDR3 amino acids: CASSQETGTGGEKLFF. The CDR3 nucleotides are TGCGCCAGCAGCCAAGAGACCGGGACAGGAGGCGAAAAACTGTTTTTT.

CDR3 nucleotides: TGCACCAGCGAGCGGGGCGAAACAGATACGCAGTATTTT. As protein: CTSERGETDTQYF. The chain recombines TRBV1 with TRBJ2-3; TRBD2 reflects the table's D call only, with no check against the DNA. TRBV1 is tagged as a pseudogene. The CDR3 is 13 amino acids.